Listed here are 18 T cell receptor beta chains from one sample, sequenced in a study of radiotherapy plus CTLA-4 blockade in lung cancer. Sequencing was performed with immunoSEQ multiplex PCR; in TCRdb, only in-frame clones are kept and a portion is missing. The data show 57,000 or so clones, roughly 77% seen once. This material consisted of peripheral blood, taken from a patient treated with radiotherapy plus ipilimumab. The receptors were sampled from a human donor with non-small cell lung cancer who had a complete response to radiotherapy plus ipilimumab.

V and J are TRBV11-2 and TRBJ1-2; 7 bases align to TRBD1. The ends lost 5 bases at V and 4 bases at J; junction bases unmatched: 7. The CDR3 is made up of 14 amino acids. The germline V gene encodes CDR1 SGHAT and CDR2 FQNNGV. The CDR3 loop is CASSASGTAYGYTF. DNA of the CDR3: TGTGCCAGCAGCGCTTCCGGGACAGCCTATGGCTACACCTTC.

V is TRBV10-2 and J is TRBJ1-5, with TRBD1 identical over 12 bases. The CDR3 is 16 amino acids. V trimming: 8 bases; J trimming: 0 bases; junction bases outside the gene matches: 5. Looked up from germline, CDR1 is WSHSY and CDR2 is SAAADI. The CDR3 DNA is TGCGCCAGCGGAGGGACAGGGGGCTTTAGCAATCAGCCCCAGCATTTT. Its protein product is CASGGTGGFSNQPQHF.

The chain employs TRBV5-1 and TRBJ1-2; D gene unclear. This CDR3 spans 15 amino acids. Germline-derived CDR1 and CDR2 are SGHRS and YFSETQ. Trimming removed 3 bases from V and 7 bases from J, with 19 bases in between. In DNA form, the CDR3 reads TGCGCCAGCAGCTCGGACGGGTCCCCATATAGTGGCTACACCTTC. It encodes CASSSDGSPYSGYTF. Full variable domain (remainder filled in from reference TRBV5-1 and TRBJ1-2): KAGVTQTPRYLIKTRGQQVTLSCSPISGHRSVSWYQQTPGQGLQFLFEYFSETQRNKGNFPGRFSGRQFSNSRSEMNVSTLELGDSALYLCASSSDGSPYSGYTFGSGTRLTVV.

The chain couples TRBV30 to TRBJ1-1, with a tentative D call TRBD1 (6 bases). Trimming pared 8 bases from V and 1 base from J, leaving 20 bases between. This CDR3 comprises 15 residues. Germline values: CDR1 GTSNPN, CDR2 SVGIG (reference sequence). Here the CDR3 DNA reads TGTGCCCTCCACCCGCGGGGGGCCCAGAACACTGAAGCTTTCTTT. Translation: CALHPRGAQNTEAFF. Full variable domain (outside the CDR3, taken from reference TRBV30 and TRBJ1-1): SQTIHQWPATLVQPVGSPLSLECTVEGTSNPNLYWYRQAAGRGLQLLFYSVGIGQISSEVPQNLSASRPQDRQFILSSKKLLLSDSGFYLCALHPRGAQNTEAFFGQGTRLTVV.

V gene TRBV7-8 combines with J gene TRBJ2-3; D unclear. V shed 3 bases and J shed 0 bases, with 10 bases lying between them. The CDR3 contains 15 residues. The germline V gene has CDR1 SGHVS and CDR2 FQNEAQ. CDR3 DNA sequence: TGTGCCAGCAGCTTGGGAAGTCCTAGCACAGATACGCAGTATTTT. It encodes CASSLGSPSTDTQYF.

The chain employs TRBV10-3 and TRBJ2-1, with TRBD1 matching over 12 bases. CDR1 and CDR2 from the germline V gene are ENHRY and SYGVKD. V dropped 11 bases and J dropped 8; count of bases not matched to a gene: 10. The CDR3 extends over 14 amino acids. CDR3 sequence (DNA): TGTGCCGTACGAGTGGGACAGGGGGCTGATGAGCAGTTCTTC. Protein product: CAVRVGQGADEQFF.

The rearrangement uses TRBV6-5 and TRBJ1-2; no reliable D call. Germline CDR1 and CDR2: MNHEY and SVGAGI. The ends were cut back, 6 bases at V and 7 bases at J, with 15 bases in the middle. The CDR3 contains 13 residues. The CDR3 sequence: CASRQTGAGGYTF. The CDR3 bases are TGTGCCAGCAGACAAACGGGAGCCGGTGGCTACACCTTC.

The CDR3 loop reads CASSLVAGSYNEQFF. In nucleotides, the CDR3 is TGTGCCAGCAGCTTAGTGGCGGGTTCCTACAATGAGCAGTTCTTC. The rearrangement joins TRBV7-2 to TRBJ2-1, with D possibly being TRBD2 (5 bases). Per germline, CDR1 SGHTA and CDR2 FQGNSA. The CDR3 loop spans 15 amino acids. The ends were cut back, 1 base at V and 1 base at J, with 8 bases in the middle. The complete variable domain, with remaining parts taken from reference TRBV7-2 and TRBJ2-1, reads GAGVSQSPSNKVTEKGKDVELRCDPISGHTALYWYRQSLGQGLEFLIYFQGNSAPDKSGLPSDRFSAERTGGSVSTLTIQRTQQEDSAVYLCASSLVAGSYNEQFFGPGTRLTVL.

The sample holds a few counts of this clone. The gene calls are TRBV12-1 and TRBJ2-7; no DNA check was done on the table's D call, TRBD2. TRBV12-1 corresponds to a pseudogene. CDR3 size: 10 residues. The CDR3 nucleotides are TGTGGGGGACTTTTCGTAGAGCAGTACTTC. It is translated as CGGLFVEQYF.

Notes on this clone: The sample has other DNA sequences that encode this CDR3 too. The V call is TRBV7-9, the J call TRBJ1-1; D is ambiguous. The germline V and J ends were trimmed by 3 bases and 2 bases, with 7 bases remaining between them. Germline CDR1 SEHNR, CDR2 FQNEAQ (reference sequence). The CDR3 is made up of 13 amino acids. The CDR3 loop is CASSFGGNTEAFF. The CDR3, as DNA: TGTGCCAGCAGCTTCGGCGGAAACACTGAAGCTTTCTTT.

The chain links TRBV5-1 to TRBJ2-3; tentative D call: TRBD1 (5 bases). Trimming shortened V by 4 bases and J by 3 bases, and 15 bases separated the two germline ends. The CDR3 spans 15 residues. Per germline, CDR1 SGHRS and CDR2 YFSETQ. Here the CDR3 DNA reads TGCGCCAGCAGCCCCGGTGGGGCTTCGACAGATACGCAGTATTTT. Protein sequence: CASSPGGASTDTQYF.

V gene TRBV18 combines with J gene TRBJ2-1; no reliable D call. The V gene's germline CDR1 is KGHSH and CDR2 LQKENI. The V gene lost 1 base and the J gene lost 7 bases, with 2 bases spanning the gap. The CDR3 is 11 amino acids. CDR3 loop: CASSPLNEQFF. CDR3 in DNA: TGTGCCAGCTCACCACTAAATGAGCAGTTCTTC. The full variable domain, with the rest looked up from reference TRBV18 and TRBJ2-1, is NAGVMQNPRHLVRRRGQEARLRCSPMKGHSHVYWYRQLPEEGLKFMVYLQKENIIDESGMPKERFSAEFPKEGPSILRIQQVVRGDSAAYFCASSPLNEQFFGPGTRLTVL.

The V call is TRBV9, the J call TRBJ2-1; D possibly corresponds to TRBD2 (7 bases). The CDR3 is made up of 16 amino acids. Germline assignment: CDR1 SGDLS and CDR2 YYNGEE. V gave up 0 bases and J gave up 2 bases, with 12 bases separating them. CDR3 in amino acids: CASSVERGGTYNEQFF. CDR3 DNA sequence: TGTGCCAGCAGCGTAGAGAGGGGGGGAACCTACAATGAGCAGTTCTTC.

The V and J genes are TRBV10-3 and TRBJ2-7; 7 bases fit TRBD1. Germline assignment: CDR1 ENHRY and CDR2 SYGVKD. The length of the CDR3 is 15 residues. Trimming took 8 bases from V and 1 from J; bases not matched to a gene: 11. The CDR3 DNA follows: TGTGCCATCGGGGAAAGACAGGGAAGATCCTACGAGCAGTACTTC. Translated, it gives CAIGERQGRSYEQYF.

A few counts support this clone. This chain links TRBV7-9 with TRBJ2-5; 10 nucleotides agree with TRBD1. J was trimmed by 5 bases and V by 6 bases; bases with no gene match: 9. This CDR3 contains 15 residues. Germline CDR1 and CDR2: SEHNR and FQNEAQ (reference sequence). CDR3 nucleotides: TGTGCCAGCAGAGCTGGGGACAGGGGTGGGGAGACCCAGTACTTC. The encoded protein is CASRAGDRGGETQYF.

The DNA of the CDR3 is TGTGCCAGCAGAGAGGACATTTGGAGGGGGCGTAGAGATACGCAGTATTTT. This codes for CASREDIWRGRRDTQYF. The chain combines TRBV7-2 with TRBJ2-3, with D possibly TRBD1 on 7 matching bases. The germline V and J ends were trimmed by 6 bases and 5 bases, with 24 bases remaining between them. The length of the CDR3 is 17 residues. Germline lookup yields CDR1 SGHTA and CDR2 FQGNSA.

The chain has TRBV15 and TRBJ1-1; D gene ambiguous. V was pared by 2 bases and J by 4 bases, with 5 bases between. Germline CDR1 LNHNV, CDR2 YYDKDF (reference sequence). This CDR3 spans 12 amino acids. CDR3 nucleotides: TGTGCCACCAGCAGATCAACCACTGAAGCTTTCTTT. Its translation is CATSRSTTEAFF. Looking up the rest from reference TRBV15 and TRBJ1-1 gives the full variable domain: DAMVIQNPRYQVTQFGKPVTLSCSQTLNHNVMYWYQQKSSQAPKLLFHYYDKDFNNEADTPDNFQSRRPNTSFCFLDIRSPGLGDTAMYLCATSRSTTEAFFGQGTRLTVV.

V usage is TRBV7-2 and J usage is TRBJ1-2, with TRBD1 as a possible D gene (5 bases). Trimming removed 1 base from V and 7 bases from J, with 13 bases in between. Germline V gene data show CDR1 as SGHTA and CDR2 as FQGNSA. CDR3 length: 14 amino acids. CDR3 DNA sequence: TGTGCCAGCAGCTTAGTGGGAGGGGTTCGTGGCTACACCTTC. Protein: CASSLVGGVRGYTF.